This TCR beta chain was sequenced in a study of T-cell reconstitution after alpha-beta-depleted transplantation in children. Germline-derived CDR1 and CDR2 are MGHRA and YSYEKL. There are 17 residues in the CDR3. J was trimmed by 4 bases and V by 1 base; bases with no gene match: 10. TCRbeta library preparation incorporated unique molecular identifiers. Via MiXCR, TCRdb re-called the PCR reads, giving one row per CDR3 protein. This sample yields 800,000 to 1,000,000 distinct CDR3 sequences, of which under 30% are seen a single time; roughly 27% belongs to the top ten. This chain connects TRBV4-1 to TRBJ2-7; 10 bases are shared with TRBD2. Material: PBMCs, mostly from graft donor cells, obtained 360 days after TCRalphabeta/CD19-depleted stem cell transplant. The TCR originated in a boy under two years old who had a stem cell transplant for SCID, so the T cells may come from the graft donor. CDR3 in amino acids: CASSQAFHSGGPYEQYF. Here the CDR3 DNA reads TGCGCCAGCAGCCAAGCCTTCCATAGCGGGGGGCCGTACGAGCAGTACTTC.